The text below deals with one T cell receptor beta chain. The antigen it binds to is not known. No base-level quality is on record; no much larger clone is a single base apart. The time point label corresponds to: baseline before first vaccination. The vaccinee samples were drawn from two UK trials, COV001 and COV002, one of which was a single-blind randomized controlled phase 2/3 trial testing AZD1222 (ChAdOx1 nCoV-19) in healthy adults. For TCRbeta chain sequencing, PBMC samples were collected from trial participants at day 0 and at day 28 after the second dose. The data derive from a study of T cell responses to AZD1222 COVID-19 vaccine (dated by TCRdb to about 2021). For the wider study: AZD1222 recipients with second doses at about 4 weeks or about 12 weeks were pooled, because spike-specific TCR depth and breadth did not differ between schedules. A total of approximately 240 trial participants underwent TCR sequencing, of whom some 210 received two doses of AZD1222 and around 26 received two doses of the MenACWY control vaccine. Trial participants were enrolled into age subgroups of 18-55, 56-69 and 70-plus years, which contained approximately 150, 28 and 58 TCR-sequenced participants, respectively. What the authors observed across the whole study: Only five to seven AZD1222 recipients were SARS-CoV-2 seropositive at baseline, limiting conclusions about previously exposed vaccinees. The 56-69-year group was small, and its depth increase did not reach significance, likely because of low power. The vaccine-associated CD4 TCRs covered the entire spike protein, and the dominant responses fell in regions 160-218 and 743-854. Reportedly, almost half of the unique spike-specific TCRs recognized epitopes lying outside the regions that are mutated in the B.1.351 and B.1.1.7 variants. Participants were mostly white British, with more females than males. The authors suggested clonal diversity may have been underestimated. Spike-specific TCR breadth and depth rose significantly after two AZD1222 doses compared with day 0 and with MenACWY recipients. No day 14 peak-response samples were available, so repertoires were characterized only after the peak T cell response.

CDR1 MNHNS and CDR2 SASEGT are derived from the germline V gene. From the cysteine up to the phenylalanine, the CDR3 has a length of 17 residues. Left in the record is the CDR3 DNA by itself, 51 bases read in frame from the first base. The V end loses 4 bases and the J end loses 2 bases, and a stretch of 17 bases separates them. The CDR3 regions of human TCRbeta chains were analyzed by immunosequencing. As for the original processing: Repertoire TCRs were checked for matches against a reference library of SARS-CoV-2-specific TCRs that had been generated using the MIRA antigen-specificity platform. Breadth was defined as the fraction of unique TCRs that were SARS-CoV-2-associated, and depth was defined as the fraction of total T cells that were SARS-CoV-2-associated. Each spike-specific TCR was assigned to its reactive spike region and to a CD4 or CD8 class using the MIRA data. Log10-transformed breadth and depth values were compared by one-way ANOVA with Sidak's multiple comparisons tests. TCRdb obtained this table from immuneACCESS and retained in-frame rearrangements with V and J assigned. These tables miss some clones; where compared with another copy, unresolved V genes account for less than half of the shortfall, and the remainder is unexplained. V, J and clone size are taken as reported in that table, and D and trimming were inferred from the DNA itself. Present in this sample are roughly 100,000 clones, about four fifths of which were seen just once. The ten largest clones capture about a sixth of the sample.

The sample was peripheral blood, taken on day 0 of AZD1222 vaccination. Here the chain combines TRBV6-1 and TRBJ2-2, with the D gene not confidently named. The source is an adult in good health. The DNA sequence is TGTGCCAGCAGTGTTCTTCCGTCGTCTTTAAACACCGGGGAGCTGTTTTTT. Its amino acids are CASSVLPSSLNTGELFF.